A single sample is the source of the 7 T cell receptor beta chains below, sequenced in a study of long-term antiretroviral therapy in people with HIV. Sequencing used immunoSEQ v3.0 at survey level. This table comes from immunoSEQ multiplex PCR, and its TCRdb copy is limited to in-frame clones, with some not included. The sample lists roughly 28,000 clones; 95% were seen once. Sample: unsorted PBMCs, taken 5.3 years after starting antiretroviral therapy. The receptors were gathered from a man aged 30-40 years with HIV.

This clone is termed medium-sized. The chain links TRBV18 to TRBJ2-1, with 7 positions matching TRBD1. The junction had 4 bases not matched to a gene; V was cut back by 1 base and J by 4 bases. CDR1 and CDR2 (germline): KGHSH, LQKENI. The CDR3 has 15 amino acids. CDR3 sequence: CASSPRDRTYNEQFF. The CDR3 nucleotides read TGTGCCAGCTCACCACGGGACAGAACTTACAATGAGCAGTTCTTC.

The chain uses TRBV13 and TRBJ2-3; D unclear. The germline gives CDR1 PRHDT, CDR2 FYEKMQ (reference sequence). V shed 4 bases and J shed 1 base, with 12 bases lying between them. CDR3 length: 15 residues. The CDR3 here is CASSSVGQGTDTQYF. The CDR3 DNA sequence: TGTGCCAGCAGCTCGGTTGGCCAAGGCACAGATACGCAGTATTTT.

The chain employs TRBV4-2 and TRBJ1-5, with TRBD1 matching 10 bases. The CDR3 covers 15 residues. CDR1 and CDR2 (germline): LGHNA, YNFKEQ. Germline trimming cut 4 bases from V and 7 bases from J; bases unmatched to any gene: 7. CDR3 DNA sequence: TGTGCCAGCAGCCCCGGGACAGGGGAGGAGCAGCCCCAGCATTTT. Translation gives CASSPGTGEEQPQHF.

The chain has TRBV19 and TRBJ2-2; D is unclear. Germline V gene sequence: CDR1 LNHDA, CDR2 SQIVND (reference sequence). This CDR3 spans 16 amino acids. V lost 7 bases, J lost 0 bases, and 15 bases lay in between. As DNA, the CDR3 is TGTGCCAGTACCCTAGGGCATAGGGCGAACACCGGGGAGCTGTTTTTT. This translates into CASTLGHRANTGELFF.

The genes are TRBV5-1 and TRBJ1-1; tentatively, D is TRBD1 (6 bases). The CDR3 is made up of 14 amino acids. Looked up from germline, CDR1 is SGHRS and CDR2 is YFSETQ. Trimming pared 4 bases from V and 2 bases from J, leaving 12 bases between. This CDR3 reads CASSVGQRNTEAFF. The CDR3 DNA reads TGCGCCAGCAGCGTCGGACAGCGAAACACTGAAGCTTTCTTT.

This clone was counted a single time. The chain has TRBV25-1 and TRBJ1-1; D unclear. CDR1 and CDR2 (germline): MGHDK, SYGVNS. The V end lost 2 bases, the J end lost 3 bases, and 7 bases lay between the germline ends. The CDR3 loop spans 13 amino acids. For the CDR3, the DNA is TGTGCCAGCAGTGAACGGGAATACACTGAAGCTTTCTTT. This gives the protein CASSEREYTEAFF. The full variable domain, completed using reference TRBV25-1 and TRBJ1-1, is EADIYQTPRYLVIGTGKKITLECSQTMGHDKMYWYQQDPGMELHLIHYSYGVNSTEKGDLSSESTVSRIRTEHFPLTLESARPSHTSQYLCASSEREYTEAFFGQGTRLTVV.

The table lists this clone with a few counts. The chain links TRBV5-6 to TRBJ1-1; TRBD1 matches at 8 bases. The CDR3 covers 14 residues. The J segment lost 5 bases and the V segment lost 4 bases, leaving 7 bases of the junction unmatched. The germline gives CDR1 SGHDT, CDR2 YYEEEE. In DNA form, the CDR3 reads TGTGCCAGCAGCATGGACAGGGCCTTAACTGAAGCTTTCTTT. Encoded protein: CASSMDRALTEAFF.